Sequencing of this T cell receptor (beta chain) was carried out in a study of Graves' ophthalmopathy and Graves' hyperthyroidism. About the research overall: Peripheral blood was obtained at first diagnosis, ahead of any treatment.

New diagnoses, under 2 months' duration, and ages 18 to 65 characterized the hyperthyroidism patients. PBMCs stemmed from over 8 ml of fresh peripheral blood. Study-level results: The authors also found most expanded thyroid clonotypes above 0.001 frequency in blood.

RNA transcripts served as template for amplifying TCR beta CDR3 sequences. First-round RT-PCR used HTBI primers; second-round multiplex PCR followed. One entry per CDR3 protein results from TCRdb running MiXCR on the multiplex PCR reads. This table holds approximately 410,000 distinct CDR3 sequences, 15% found once. Deletions cut 2 bases from V and 0 bases from J, with 9 bases between. Germline V gives CDR1 SGHDT, CDR2 YYEEEE. The CDR3 is 15 amino acids. This clonotype has at least ten counts. What it binds is unknown. The chain combines TRBV5-6 with TRBJ1-5, with a possible D match to TRBD1 (5 bases). This TCR was sampled from a woman aged 18-35 years with stable Graves' hyperthyroidism. Sequencing input: peripheral blood. CDR3 in DNA: TGTGCCAGCAGCTTTACAGGTTCTAGCAATCAGCCCCAGCATTTT. Translated: CASSFTGSSNQPQHF.